Listed below are T cell receptor beta chains from one sample, sequenced in a study of cytotoxic CD8 clonotypes in ibrutinib-treated CLL. The table came from immunoSEQ multiplex PCR; TCRdb's copy has only in-frame clones and leaves some out. Here the sample spans about 270,000 clones, 70% to 80% being singletons. Sample: PBMCs, taken at disease progression, from a patient treated with ibrutinib. These TCRs come from a human donor with chronic lymphocytic leukemia. CDR3s include the opening cysteine and the closing phenylalanine or tryptophan. The order of the fields is V gene, clone size, D gene, J gene, CDR3 DNA, CDR3 protein. D genes are given only for firm matches. The listing skips clone size in some rows; elsewhere it reads once, few, many or a size class.

TRBV27	NA	NA	TRBJ2-7	TGTGCCAGCAGTTTATCTCGGCAGGGCGAGCAGTACTTC	CASSLSRQGEQYF
TRBV10-3	few	TRBD1	TRBJ1-3	TGTGCCATCAGCCCAGGGGGTGGCTCTGGAAACACCATATATTTT	CAISPGGGSGNTIYF
TRBV27	NA	TRBD2	TRBJ2-1	TGTGCCAGCAACCCCGGGACTAAATATGAGCAGTTCTTC	CASNPGTKYEQFF
TRBV5-5	NA	NA	TRBJ2-7	TGTGCCAGCAGCCAGGGCTCCTACGAGCAGTACTTC	CASSQGSYEQYF
TRBV27	NA	TRBD1	TRBJ2-7	TGTGCCAGCAGTTTATACAGGGGAACCTACGAGCAGTACTTC	CASSLYRGTYEQYF
TRBV5-6	NA	NA	TRBJ2-7	TGTGCCAGCACAATCGAAGGGACCTACGAGCAGTACTTC	CASTIEGTYEQYF
TRBV28	NA	NA	TRBJ2-3	TGTGCCAGCAGTCTACGCTCAGATACGCAGTATTTT	CASSLRSDTQYF
TRBV25-1	NA	NA	TRBJ1-1	TGTGCCAGCAGTGATAACAGCTTGGGAAGTAGGTACACTGAAGCTTTCTTT	CASSDNSLGSRYTEAFF
TRBV4-1	NA	TRBD1	TRBJ2-4	TGCGCCAGCAGCCAACCTCTTACCGGGACAGGCGAAAACATTCAGTACTTC	CASSQPLTGTGENIQYF
TRBV2	NA	TRBD1	TRBJ1-5	TGTGCCAGCAGTGAAGGGACAGGGATCAATCAGCCCCAGCATTTT	CASSEGTGINQPQHF
TRBV6-5	once	TRBD1	TRBJ1-4	TGTGCCAGCAGTTACTCGCCTGGACAGGGGGGGGAAAAACTGTTTTTT	CASSYSPGQGGEKLFF
TRBV5-1	few	NA	TRBJ2-6	TGCGCCAGCAGCTTGGTTAGGACCTCTGGGGCCAACGTCCTGACTTTC	CASSLVRTSGANVLTF
TRBV28	once	NA	TRBJ2-4	TGTGCCAGCAGCCGTCAGGTAGTAGCCAAAAACATTCAGTACTTC	CASSRQVVAKNIQYF
TRBV9	NA	TRBD1	TRBJ1-1	TGTGCCAGCAGCGTAGGGCACGTGGGCAGGGGGCTTGCGAACACTGAAGCTTTCTTT	CASSVGHVGRGLANTEAFF
TRBV29-1	once	NA	TRBJ1-2	TGCAGCGTTGCGGTCCTTGGGGGCTACACCTTC	CSVAVLGGYTF
TRBV9	NA	NA	TRBJ2-1	TGTGCCAGCAGCCCCCGTGGTGTCAATGAGCAGTTCTTC	CASSPRGVNEQFF
TRBV19	NA	NA	TRBJ1-5	TGTGCCAGTAGTATAGGGGTACAGGGGCCCCAGCATTTT	CASSIGVQGPQHF
TRBV29-1	NA	TRBD1	TRBJ2-1	TGCAGCGTTGTACGGTCAGGGGGCTCAGGGTATGAGCAGTTCTTC	CSVVRSGGSGYEQFF
TRBV29-1	NA	TRBD1	TRBJ2-7	TGCAGCGTGAATACAGGGGATCGGTACGAGCAGTACTTC	CSVNTGDRYEQYF
TRBV5-4	NA	NA	TRBJ1-1	TGTGCCAGCAGCATCGCATATAACACTGAAGCTTTCTTT	CASSIAYNTEAFF
TRBV7-3	NA	NA	TRBJ2-6	TGTGCCAGCAGCTTAGGGCCTGGGGCCAACGTCCTGACTTTC	CASSLGPGANVLTF
TRBV5-5	NA	NA	TRBJ1-1	TGTGCCAGCAGCTTGGCAGGGGTAGTGGGGAACACTGAAGCTTTCTTT	CASSLAGVVGNTEAFF
TRBV10-3	NA	TRBD2	TRBJ2-5	TGTGCCATCAGGAGCGGGGGGGCCTTCGAGACCCAGTACTTC	CAIRSGGAFETQYF
TRBV28	NA	TRBD1	TRBJ2-7	TGTGCCAGCAGTTTGACAGGGCAAGGGGACTACGAGCAGTACTTC	CASSLTGQGDYEQYF
TRBV18	NA	NA	TRBJ1-1	TGTGCCAGCTCACCAAGCGTACAGAACACTGAAGCTTTCTTT	CASSPSVQNTEAFF
TRBV2	once	NA	TRBJ2-1	TGTGCCAGCAGGGATCCGGGACACGAACTTTACAATGAGCAGTTCTTC	CASRDPGHELYNEQFF